The clone carrying this T cell receptor beta chain came up a few times. The antigen is undetermined. The CDR3 has 17 amino acids. The germline gives CDR1 SGHTA, CDR2 FQGNSA. Between the trimmed V and J ends, which lost 4 bases and 0 bases, there was a span of 18 bases. This sample stems from a study of response to subunit inactivated influenza vaccine. TCRdb called the RT-PCR reads again in MiXCR, with one record for every CDR3 protein. The sample lists 450,000 to 700,000 distinct CDR3 sequences, around 13% occurring once. General observations from the study: It was the authors' suggestion that each seasonal influenza vaccination recruits few new T cells.

The V and J genes are TRBV7-2 and TRBJ1-1; a possible D gene is TRBD1 (6 bases). The sequence was obtained from a man aged 50-59 years who received an inactivated influenza vaccine. Specimen: PBMCs from blood, collected about 13 days after vaccination. CDR3: CASSYTPRTVMNTEAFF. The CDR3 DNA reads TGTGCCAGCAGCTATACGCCCAGGACAGTCATGAACACTGAAGCTTTCTTT.